The 8 T cell receptor beta chains reported below all come from one sample, sequenced in a study of neoadjuvant anti-PD-1 for oral cavity cancer. Measured with immunoSEQ multiplex PCR; TCRdb has only the in-frame clones, and not every one. Of tens of thousands of clones listed, over 20% are singletons. As to time point: after neoadjuvant nivolumab, at surgical resection. The sample here was tumor tissue, taken after nivolumab (anti-PD-1) treatment. Receptors originate from a person aged 35 to 85 with oral cavity squamous cell carcinoma.

The chain combines TRBV7-3 with TRBJ2-7; a weak D match, TRBD2 (6 bases). This CDR3 is 14 amino acids long. Trimming took 2 bases from V and 4 from J, leaving 12 bases between them. Germline lookup yields CDR1 SGHTA and CDR2 FQGTGA. The CDR3 here is CASSLAFGGYEQYF. CDR3 nucleotides: TGTGCCAGCAGCTTAGCCTTCGGGGGATACGAGCAGTACTTC.

The genes are TRBV19 and TRBJ2-3; no definite D call. CDR1 is LNHDA, CDR2 SQIVND, per germline (reference sequence). Trimming took off 8 bases at V and 2 bases at J, with 11 bases between the two ends. The CDR3 consists of 13 residues. The CDR3 loop reads CASCWSATDTQYF. In DNA, the CDR3 is TGTGCCAGTTGCTGGTCTGCCACAGATACGCAGTATTTT.

This clone showed up just a few times. The chain joins TRBV11-2 to TRBJ2-5; D could derive from TRBD1 or TRBD2 (5 bases each). Trimming stripped 1 base from V and 4 bases from J, with 7 bases between. This CDR3 has 13 amino acids. Germline values: CDR1 SGHAT, CDR2 FQNNGV. For the CDR3, the DNA is TGTGCCAGCAGCTTAGTGAGGGGAGAGACCCAGTACTTC. This sequence encodes CASSLVRGETQYF. The full variable domain, completed using reference TRBV11-2 and TRBJ2-5, is EAGVAQSPRYKIIEKRQSVAFWCNPISGHATLYWYQQILGQGPKLLIQFQNNGVVDDSQLPKDRFSAERLKGVDSTLKIQPAKLEDSAVYLCASSLVRGETQYFGPGTRLLVL.

This chain connects TRBV7-9 to TRBJ2-7; the D call may be TRBD1 or TRBD2 (6 bases each). This CDR3 spans 12 amino acids. Trimming took 5 bases from V and 6 from J, leaving 11 bases between them. CDR1 is SEHNR and CDR2 is FQNEAQ in the germline V gene (reference sequence). The CDR3 DNA reads TGTGCCAGCAGCCTACAGGGAGGCGAGCAGTACTTC. Translating gives CASSLQGGEQYF.

V and J are TRBV5-4 and TRBJ1-1; 7 nucleotides agree with TRBD1. V was pared by 4 bases and J by 8 bases, with 11 bases of the junction left unmatched. Per germline, CDR1 SGHNT and CDR2 YYREEE (reference sequence). The CDR3 has 14 residues. CDR3 amino acids: CASSAFGTAREAFF. DNA for the CDR3: TGTGCCAGCAGCGCATTTGGGACAGCACGAGAAGCTTTCTTT.

A note on this clone: Other nucleotide sequences from this sample produce the same CDR3. The chain uses TRBV6-5 and TRBJ1-2; D is unresolved. Germline V gene data show CDR1 as MNHEY and CDR2 as SVGAGI. Trimming pared 5 bases from V and 5 bases from J, leaving 12 bases between. CDR3 length: 13 amino acids. Here the CDR3 DNA reads TGTGCCAGCAGTCCAGGCGGACGTTATGGCTACACCTTC. Its translation is CASSPGGRYGYTF.

This CDR3 is CASRYRPTGELFF. The CDR3, as DNA: TGTGCCAGCAGGTACCGGCCGACCGGGGAGCTGTTTTTT. The chain carries TRBV2 and TRBJ2-2; D is uncertain. The germline V gene encodes CDR1 SNHLY and CDR2 FYNNEI. Trimming removed 6 bases from V and 5 bases from J, with 10 bases in between. The CDR3 has 13 amino acids.

The chain recombines TRBV6-1 with TRBJ1-5, with D tentatively TRBD1 (5 bases). This CDR3 region has 15 residues. Germline lookup yields CDR1 MNHNS and CDR2 SASEGT. Trimming shortened V by 8 bases and J by 5 bases, and 19 bases separated the two germline ends. CDR3 DNA: TGTGCCAGCGGAGTCAATTGGGGGTGGGATCAGCCCCAGCATTTT. It specifies CASGVNWGWDQPQHF.